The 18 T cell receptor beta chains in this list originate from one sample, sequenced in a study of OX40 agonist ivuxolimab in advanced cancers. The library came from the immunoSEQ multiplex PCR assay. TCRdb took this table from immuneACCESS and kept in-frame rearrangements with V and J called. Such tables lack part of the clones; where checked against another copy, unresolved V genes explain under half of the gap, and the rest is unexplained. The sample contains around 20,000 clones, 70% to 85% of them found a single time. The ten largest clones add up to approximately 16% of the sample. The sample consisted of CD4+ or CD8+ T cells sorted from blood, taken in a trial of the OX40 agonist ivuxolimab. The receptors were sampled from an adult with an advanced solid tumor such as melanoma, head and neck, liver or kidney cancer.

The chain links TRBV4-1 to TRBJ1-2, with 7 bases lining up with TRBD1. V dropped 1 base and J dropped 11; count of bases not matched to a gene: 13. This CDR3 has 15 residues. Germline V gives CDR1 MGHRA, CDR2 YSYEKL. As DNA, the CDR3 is TGCGCCAGCAGCCAAGTAGTCGGGACAGCTCAGAAGTACACCTTC. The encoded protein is CASSQVVGTAQKYTF.

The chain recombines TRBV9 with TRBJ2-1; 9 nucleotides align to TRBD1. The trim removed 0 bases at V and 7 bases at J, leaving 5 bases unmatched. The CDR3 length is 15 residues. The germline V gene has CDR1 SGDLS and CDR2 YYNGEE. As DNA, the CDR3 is TGTGCCAGCAGCGTAGATGGACAGGGGAATAATGAGCAGTTCTTC. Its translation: CASSVDGQGNNEQFF.

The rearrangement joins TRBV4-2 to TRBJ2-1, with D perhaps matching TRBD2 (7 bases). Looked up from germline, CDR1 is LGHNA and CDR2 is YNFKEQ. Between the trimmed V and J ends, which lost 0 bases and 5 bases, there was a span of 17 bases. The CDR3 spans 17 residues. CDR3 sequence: CASSQESVAGANNEQFF. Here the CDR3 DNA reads TGTGCCAGCAGCCAAGAAAGCGTCGCGGGGGCAAACAATGAGCAGTTCTTC.

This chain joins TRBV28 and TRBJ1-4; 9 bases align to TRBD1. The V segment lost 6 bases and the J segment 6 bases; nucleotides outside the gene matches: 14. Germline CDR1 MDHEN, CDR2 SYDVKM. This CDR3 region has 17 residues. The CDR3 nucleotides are TGTGCCAGCAGCTGGGACAGGGTAGGGGGGAGGGATGAAAAACTGTTTTTT. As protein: CASSWDRVGGRDEKLFF.

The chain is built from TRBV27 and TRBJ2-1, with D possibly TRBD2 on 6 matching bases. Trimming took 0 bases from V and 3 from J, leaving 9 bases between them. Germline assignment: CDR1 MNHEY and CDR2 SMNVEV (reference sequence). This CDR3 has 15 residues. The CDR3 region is CASSLSRRGYNEQFF. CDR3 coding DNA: TGTGCCAGCAGTTTATCCCGGCGGGGCTACAATGAGCAGTTCTTC.

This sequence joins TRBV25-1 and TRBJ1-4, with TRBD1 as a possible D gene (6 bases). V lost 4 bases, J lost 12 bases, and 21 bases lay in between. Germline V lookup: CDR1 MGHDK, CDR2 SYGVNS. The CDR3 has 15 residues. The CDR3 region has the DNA TGTGCCAGCAGTGCCATCACGGGGGCCCGTGAGGAACTGTTTTTT. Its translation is CASSAITGAREELFF. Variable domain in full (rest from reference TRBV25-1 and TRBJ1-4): EADIYQTPRYLVIGTGKKITLECSQTMGHDKMYWYQQDPGMELHLIHYSYGVNSTEKGDLSSESTVSRIRTEHFPLTLESARPSHTSQYLCASSAITGAREELFFGSGTQLSVL.

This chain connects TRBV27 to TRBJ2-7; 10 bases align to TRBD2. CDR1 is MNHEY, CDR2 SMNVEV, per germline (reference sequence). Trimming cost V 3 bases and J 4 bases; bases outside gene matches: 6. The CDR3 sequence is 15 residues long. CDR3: CASSFRASGGYEQYF. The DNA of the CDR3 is TGTGCCAGCAGTTTTAGAGCTAGCGGGGGTTACGAGCAGTACTTC.

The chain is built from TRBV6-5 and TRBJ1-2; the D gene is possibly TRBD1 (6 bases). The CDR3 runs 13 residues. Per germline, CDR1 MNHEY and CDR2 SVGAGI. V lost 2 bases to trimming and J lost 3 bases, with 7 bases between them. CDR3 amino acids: CASSYGGYYGYTF. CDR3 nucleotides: TGTGCCAGCAGTTACGGGGGCTACTATGGCTACACCTTC.

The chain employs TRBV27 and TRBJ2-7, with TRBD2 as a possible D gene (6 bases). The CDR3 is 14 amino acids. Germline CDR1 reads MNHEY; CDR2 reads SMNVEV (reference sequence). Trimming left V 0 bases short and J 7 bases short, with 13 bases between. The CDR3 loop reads CASSLSSFAGEQYF. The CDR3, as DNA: TGTGCCAGCAGTTTATCGAGTTTTGCGGGGGAGCAGTACTTC.

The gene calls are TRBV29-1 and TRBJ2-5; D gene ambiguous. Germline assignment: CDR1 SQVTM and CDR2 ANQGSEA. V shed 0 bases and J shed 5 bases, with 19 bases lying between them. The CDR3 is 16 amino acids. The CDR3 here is CSVEDETTLLAETQYF. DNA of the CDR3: TGCAGCGTTGAAGATGAAACAACCTTACTGGCCGAGACCCAGTACTTC.

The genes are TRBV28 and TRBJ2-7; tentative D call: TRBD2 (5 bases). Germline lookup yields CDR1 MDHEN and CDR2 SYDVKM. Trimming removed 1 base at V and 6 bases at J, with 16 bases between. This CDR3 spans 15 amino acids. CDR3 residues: CASSLSAGESAEQYF. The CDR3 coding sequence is TGTGCCAGCAGTTTATCGGCCGGGGAATCGGCCGAGCAGTACTTC.

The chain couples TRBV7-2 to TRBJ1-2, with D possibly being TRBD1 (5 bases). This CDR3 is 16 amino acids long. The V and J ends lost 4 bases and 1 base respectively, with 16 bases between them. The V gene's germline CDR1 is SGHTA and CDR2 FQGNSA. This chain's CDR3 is CASSWGPTGVNYGYTF. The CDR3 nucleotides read TGTGCCAGCAGCTGGGGCCCAACAGGTGTTAACTATGGCTACACCTTC. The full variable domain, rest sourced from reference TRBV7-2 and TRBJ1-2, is GAGVSQSPSNKVTEKGKDVELRCDPISGHTALYWYRQSLGQGLEFLIYFQGNSAPDKSGLPSDRFSAERTGGSVSTLTIQRTQQEDSAVYLCASSWGPTGVNYGYTFGSGTRLTVV.

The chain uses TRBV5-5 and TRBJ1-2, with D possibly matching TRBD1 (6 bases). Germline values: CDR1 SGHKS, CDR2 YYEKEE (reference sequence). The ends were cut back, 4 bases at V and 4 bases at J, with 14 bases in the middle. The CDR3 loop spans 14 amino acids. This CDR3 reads CASSHVDSSYGYTF. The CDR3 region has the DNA TGTGCCAGCAGCCATGTGGACAGCTCCTATGGCTACACCTTC.

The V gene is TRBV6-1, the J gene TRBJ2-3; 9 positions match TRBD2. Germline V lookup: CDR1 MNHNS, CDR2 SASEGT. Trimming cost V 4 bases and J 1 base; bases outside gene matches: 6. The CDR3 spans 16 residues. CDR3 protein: CASSGASGTGTDTQYF. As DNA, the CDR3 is TGTGCCAGCAGTGGGGCTAGCGGGACCGGCACAGATACGCAGTATTTT.

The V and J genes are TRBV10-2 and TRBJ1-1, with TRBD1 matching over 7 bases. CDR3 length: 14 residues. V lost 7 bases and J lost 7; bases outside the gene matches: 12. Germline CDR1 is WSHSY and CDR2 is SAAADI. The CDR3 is CASKQAQGRDEAFF. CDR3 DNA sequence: TGCGCCAGCAAACAAGCACAGGGGAGGGATGAAGCTTTCTTT.

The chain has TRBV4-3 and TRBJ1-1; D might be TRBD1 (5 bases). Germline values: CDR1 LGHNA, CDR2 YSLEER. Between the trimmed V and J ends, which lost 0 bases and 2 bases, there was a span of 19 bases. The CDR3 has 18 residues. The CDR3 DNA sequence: TGCGCCAGCAGCCAAGAGGGGCCCTCATATGCGGGTAACACTGAAGCTTTCTTT. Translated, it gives CASSQEGPSYAGNTEAFF.

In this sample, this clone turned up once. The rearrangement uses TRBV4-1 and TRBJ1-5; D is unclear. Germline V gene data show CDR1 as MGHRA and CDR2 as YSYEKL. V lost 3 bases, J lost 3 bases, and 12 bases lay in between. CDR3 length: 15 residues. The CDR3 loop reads CASSQVTGYNQPQHF. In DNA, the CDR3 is TGCGCCAGCAGCCAGGTGACCGGGTACAATCAGCCCCAGCATTTT.

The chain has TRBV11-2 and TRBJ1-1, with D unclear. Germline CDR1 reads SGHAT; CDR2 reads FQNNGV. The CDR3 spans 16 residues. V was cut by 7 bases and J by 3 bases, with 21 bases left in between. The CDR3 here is CASIRLVHGSHTEAFF. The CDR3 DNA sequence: TGTGCCAGCATCCGACTCGTTCACGGTTCTCACACTGAAGCTTTCTTT.